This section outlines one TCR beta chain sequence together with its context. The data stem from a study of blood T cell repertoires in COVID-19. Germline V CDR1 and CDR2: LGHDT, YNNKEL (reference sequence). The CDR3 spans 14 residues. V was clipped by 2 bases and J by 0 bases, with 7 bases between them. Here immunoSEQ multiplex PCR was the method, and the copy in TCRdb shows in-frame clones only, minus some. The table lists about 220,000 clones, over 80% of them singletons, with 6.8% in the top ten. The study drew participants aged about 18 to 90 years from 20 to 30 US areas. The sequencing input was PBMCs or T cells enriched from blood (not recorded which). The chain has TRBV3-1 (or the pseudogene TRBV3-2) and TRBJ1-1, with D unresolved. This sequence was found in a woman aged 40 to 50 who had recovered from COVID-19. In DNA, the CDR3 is TGTGCCAGCAGCCAAACGGTGATGAACACTGAAGCTTTCTTT. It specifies CASSQTVMNTEAFF.